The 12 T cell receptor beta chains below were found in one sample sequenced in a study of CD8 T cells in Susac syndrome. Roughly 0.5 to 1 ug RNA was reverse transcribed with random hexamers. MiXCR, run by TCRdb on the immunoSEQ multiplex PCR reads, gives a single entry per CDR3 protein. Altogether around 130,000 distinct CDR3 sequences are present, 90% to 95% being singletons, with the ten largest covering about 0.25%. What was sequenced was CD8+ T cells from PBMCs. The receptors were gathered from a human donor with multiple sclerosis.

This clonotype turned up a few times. CDR3 in DNA: TGTGCCAGCAGCTTCCCCTTCATAAAAGAGACCCAGTACTTC. Translation: CASSFPFIKETQYF. The chain couples TRBV11-2 to TRBJ2-5; D is ambiguous. The CDR3 has 14 residues. With 3 bases removed from V and 3 bases from J, the gap between germline ends came to 11 bases. CDR1 SGHAT and CDR2 FQNNGV come from the germline V gene.

CDR3: CASSQGPTGGYEAFF. The CDR3 DNA follows: TGCGCCAGCAGCCAAGGCCCCACAGGGGGGTATGAAGCTTTCTTT. The V gene is TRBV4-1, the J gene TRBJ1-1, with 8 nucleotides matching TRBD1. The ends lost 1 base at V and 7 bases at J; junction bases unmatched: 8. From germline, CDR1 is MGHRA and CDR2 YSYEKL. The CDR3 is made up of 15 amino acids.

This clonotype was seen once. The CDR3 is CASSLATSSGQETQYF. DNA for the CDR3: TGTGCCAGCAGTTTGGCGACTAGCTCGGGCCAAGAGACCCAGTACTTC. This chain joins TRBV12-3 or TRBV12-4 and TRBJ2-5; the match to TRBD2 covers 7 bases. The CDR3 runs 16 residues. V dropped 3 bases and J dropped 1; count of bases not matched to a gene: 8.

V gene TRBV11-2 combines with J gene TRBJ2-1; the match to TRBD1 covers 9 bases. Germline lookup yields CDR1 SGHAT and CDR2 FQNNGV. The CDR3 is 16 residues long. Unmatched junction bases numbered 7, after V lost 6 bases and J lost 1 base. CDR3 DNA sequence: TGTGCCAGCAGAAAATCCGGGACAGGGTCCTACAATGAGCAGTTCTTC. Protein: CASRKSGTGSYNEQFF. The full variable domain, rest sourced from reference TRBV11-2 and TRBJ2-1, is EAGVAQSPRYKIIEKRQSVAFWCNPISGHATLYWYQQILGQGPKLLIQFQNNGVVDDSQLPKDRFSAERLKGVDSTLKIQPAKLEDSAVYLCASRKSGTGSYNEQFFGPGTRLTVL.

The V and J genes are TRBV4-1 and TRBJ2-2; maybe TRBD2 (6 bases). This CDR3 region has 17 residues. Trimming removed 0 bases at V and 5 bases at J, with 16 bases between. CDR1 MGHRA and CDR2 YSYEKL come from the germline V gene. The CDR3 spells CASSQERRDLGTGELFF. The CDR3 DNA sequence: TGCGCCAGCAGCCAAGAACGTCGGGACTTGGGGACCGGGGAGCTGTTTTTT.

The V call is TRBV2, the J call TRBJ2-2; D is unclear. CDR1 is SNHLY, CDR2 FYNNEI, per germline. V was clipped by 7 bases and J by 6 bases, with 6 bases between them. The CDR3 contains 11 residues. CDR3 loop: CASNRAGELFF. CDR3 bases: TGTGCCAGCAATAGAGCCGGGGAGCTGTTTTTT.

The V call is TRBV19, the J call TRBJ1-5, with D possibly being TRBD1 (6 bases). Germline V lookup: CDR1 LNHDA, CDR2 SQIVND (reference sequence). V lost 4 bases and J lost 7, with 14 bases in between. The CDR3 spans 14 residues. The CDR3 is CASSNYRERQPQHF. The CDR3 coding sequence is TGTGCCAGTAGTAACTACAGGGAGAGGCAGCCCCAGCATTTT.

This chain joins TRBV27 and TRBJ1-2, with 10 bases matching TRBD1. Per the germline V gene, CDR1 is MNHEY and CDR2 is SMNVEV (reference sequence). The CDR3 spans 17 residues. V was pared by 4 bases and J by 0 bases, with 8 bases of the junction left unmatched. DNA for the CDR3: TGTGCCAGCAGTTCCTTGACAGGGGGCTATCCTAACTATGGCTACACCTTC. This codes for CASSSLTGGYPNYGYTF.

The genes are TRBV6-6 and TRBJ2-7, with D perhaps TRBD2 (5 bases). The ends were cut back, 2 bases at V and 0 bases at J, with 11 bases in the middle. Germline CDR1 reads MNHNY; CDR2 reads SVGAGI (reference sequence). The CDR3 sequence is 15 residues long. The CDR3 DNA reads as TGTGCCAGCAGTTACGCTGCGGGCCTCTCCTACGAGCAGTACTTC. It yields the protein CASSYAAGLSYEQYF.

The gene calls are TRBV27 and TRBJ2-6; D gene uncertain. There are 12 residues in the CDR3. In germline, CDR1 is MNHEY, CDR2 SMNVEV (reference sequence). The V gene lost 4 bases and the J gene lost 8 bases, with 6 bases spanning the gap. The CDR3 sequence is CASSSTSNVLTF. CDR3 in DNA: TGTGCCAGCAGTTCCACCTCCAACGTCCTGACTTTC. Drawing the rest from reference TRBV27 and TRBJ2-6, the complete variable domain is EAQVTQNPRYLITVTGKKLTVTCSQNMNHEYMSWYRQDPGLGLRQIYYSMNVEVTDKGDVPEGYKVSRKEKRNFPLILESPSPNQTSLYFCASSSTSNVLTFGAGSRLTVL.

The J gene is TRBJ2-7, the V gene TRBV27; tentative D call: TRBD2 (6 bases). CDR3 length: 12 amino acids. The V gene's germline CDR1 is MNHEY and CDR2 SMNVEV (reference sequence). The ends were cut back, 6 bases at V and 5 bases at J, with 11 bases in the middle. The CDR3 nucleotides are TGTGCCAGCAGCGGACTATCCAACGAGCAGTACTTC. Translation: CASSGLSNEQYF.

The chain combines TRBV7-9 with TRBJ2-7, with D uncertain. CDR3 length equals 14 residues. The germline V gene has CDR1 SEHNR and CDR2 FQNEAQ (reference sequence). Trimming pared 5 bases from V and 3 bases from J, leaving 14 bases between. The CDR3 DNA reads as TGTGCCAGCAGCCCCGGATCCGGGCTCTACGAGCAGTACTTC. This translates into CASSPGSGLYEQYF.